Below, 32 T cell receptor beta chains from the same sample are listed, as sequenced in a study of cytomegalovirus exposure and HLA in healthy donors (dated by TCRdb to about 2017). Library preparation used the immunoSEQ multiplex PCR assay. The multiplex PCR relied on a mix of 60 forward primers for TCR Vbeta segments and 13 reverse primers for TCR Jbeta segments. TCRdb stores this immuneACCESS table with in-frame sequences only. Part of the clones is absent; in the studies checked, under half of the shortfall reflects unresolved V genes, and no reason is known for the rest. This sample has 110,000 or so clones in its table, and about 72% of those were observed once. Together, the top ten hold 15% to 20% of the sample. The specimen was PBMCs. Every receptor here comes from a man in his fifties in good health and CMV-seropositive.

CDR3 residues: CASSLGPESGNTIYF. CDR3 nucleotides: TGCGCCAGCAGCTTGGGGCCAGAATCAGGAAACACCATATATTTT. This chain joins TRBV5-1 and TRBJ1-3; D gene ambiguous. From germline, CDR1 is SGHRS and CDR2 YFSETQ. Trimming removed 0 bases from V and 4 bases from J, with 11 bases in between. This CDR3 is built from 15 residues. Full variable domain (missing parts from reference TRBV5-1 and TRBJ1-3): KAGVTQTPRYLIKTRGQQVTLSCSPISGHRSVSWYQQTPGQGLQFLFEYFSETQRNKGNFPGRFSGRQFSNSRSEMNVSTLELGDSALYLCASSLGPESGNTIYFGEGSWLTVV.

The chain combines TRBV5-6 with TRBJ2-3, with 8 bases fitting TRBD2. The germline gives CDR1 SGHDT, CDR2 YYEEEE. CDR3 length equals 14 residues. Trimming removed 2 bases from V and 5 bases from J; junction bases left unmatched: 4. Here the CDR3 reads CASSFLAGGDTQYF. The CDR3 DNA follows: TGTGCCAGCAGCTTTCTAGCGGGCGGAGATACGCAGTATTTT.

The gene calls are TRBV7-9 and TRBJ2-2; no firm D call. The CDR3 is 14 amino acids. The V end lost 2 bases, the J end lost 1 base, and 5 bases lay between the germline ends. The germline CDR1 and CDR2 sequences are SEHNR and FQNEAQ (reference sequence). This chain's CDR3 is CASSLRGNTGELFF. The CDR3 DNA is TGTGCCAGCAGCTTAAGAGGGAACACCGGGGAGCTGTTTTTT.

With respect to this clone: Mismatch with germline at one junction end may stem from a read error. J is TRBJ1-1 and V is TRBV11-2; D unresolved. Germline V CDR1 and CDR2: SGHAT, FQNNGV. The length of the CDR3 is 11 residues. CDR3: CASSLNSEAFF. CDR3 sequence (DNA): TGTGCCAGCAGCTTAAACAGTGAAGCTTTCTTT.

The chain combines TRBV4-1 with TRBJ2-7; 9 nucleotides match TRBD1. V was clipped by 4 bases and J by 0 bases; unmatched bases: 7. Germline CDR1 is MGHRA and CDR2 is YSYEKL. This CDR3 is 16 amino acids long. DNA for the CDR3: TGCGCCAGCAGCCTCTCCGGGACAGGGAACTCCTACGAGCAGTACTTC. Translating gives CASSLSGTGNSYEQYF.

The chain employs TRBV6-1 and TRBJ2-7; weak D call: TRBD2 (6 bases). Germline assignment: CDR1 MNHNS and CDR2 SASEGT. The CDR3 runs to 15 residues. Trimming took off 6 bases at V and 0 bases at J, with 15 bases between the two ends. The CDR3 sequence is CASRPAGHSSYEQYF. In nucleotides, the CDR3 is TGTGCCAGCAGACCAGCGGGCCACAGCTCCTACGAGCAGTACTTC.

This chain connects TRBV2 to TRBJ1-4; TRBD1 might be the D (6 bases). This CDR3 spans 13 amino acids. CDR1 is SNHLY, CDR2 FYNNEI, per germline. DNA of the CDR3: TGTGCAGACAGCAGGGGTTCTAATGAAAAACTGTTTTTT. Encoded protein: CADSRGSNEKLFF.

The rearrangement joins TRBV6-6 to TRBJ1-2; D might be TRBD1 (5 bases). Trimming shortened V by 2 bases and J by 2 bases, and 6 bases separated the two germline ends. This CDR3 is built from 13 residues. From germline, CDR1 is MNHNY and CDR2 SVGAGI (reference sequence). The CDR3 DNA follows: TGTGCCAGCAGTTACAGACAGAACTATGGCTACACCTTC. Protein: CASSYRQNYGYTF.

The chain carries TRBV11-2 and TRBJ2-5, with 7 nucleotides matching TRBD1. The J call is in doubt because the DNA end fits TRBJ2-7 better. CDR3 length equals 12 residues. CDR1 SGHAT and CDR2 FQNNGV come from the germline V gene. In nucleotides, the CDR3 is TGTGCCAGCAGCACAGGGGAGTACGAGCAGTACTTC. As protein: CASSTGEYEQYF.

The CDR3 loop reads CASKGNRGPGGGYTF. The CDR3 nucleotides read TGTGCCAGCAAAGGGAACAGGGGTCCAGGGGGTGGCTACACCTTC. The chain employs TRBV7-8 and TRBJ1-2, with TRBD1 identical over 7 bases. Germline V gene lookup returns CDR1 SGHVS and CDR2 FQNEAQ. The V segment lost 7 bases and the J segment 7 bases; nucleotides outside the gene matches: 15. This CDR3 is built from 15 residues. Full variable domain (remainder filled in from reference TRBV7-8 and TRBJ1-2): GAGVSQSPRYKVAKRGQDVALRCDPISGHVSLFWYQQALGQGPEFLTYFQNEAQLDKSGLPSDRFFAERPEGSVSTLKIQRTQQEDSAVYLCASKGNRGPGGGYTFGSGTRLTVV.

This chain joins TRBV2 and TRBJ2-7; D possibly corresponds to TRBD1 (6 bases). Germline V lookup: CDR1 SNHLY, CDR2 FYNNEI. The CDR3 has 13 amino acids. Trimming cost V 5 bases and J 7 bases, with 15 bases left between them. The CDR3 DNA follows: TGTGCCAGCAGTATGAACACCGACAGGGAGCAGTACTTC. Translating gives CASSMNTDREQYF.

Details on this clone: The same CDR3 is also encoded by other DNA sequences in this sample. The chain uses TRBV6-6 and TRBJ2-7; D unclear. The CDR3 contains 11 residues. V lost 5 bases to trimming and J lost 3 bases, with 5 bases between them. The germline CDR1 and CDR2 sequences are MNHNY and SVGAGI (reference sequence). CDR3 sequence: CASSPYYEQYF. In DNA, the CDR3 is TGTGCCAGCAGTCCCTACTACGAGCAGTACTTC.

This chain connects TRBV19 to TRBJ2-5; possibly TRBD2 for D (6 bases). The germline gives CDR1 LNHDA, CDR2 SQIVND (reference sequence). The CDR3 runs 17 residues. Trimming shortened V by 5 bases and J by 5 bases, and 24 bases separated the two germline ends. CDR3 nucleotides: TGTGCCAGTAGTCGATCCCCTAGTGTGGGGGGAGCGGAGACCCAGTACTTC. It codes for CASSRSPSVGGAETQYF.

This clone was counted a few times. The gene calls are TRBV6-5 and TRBJ2-7; D is uncertain. The CDR3 spans 11 residues. V dropped 0 bases and J dropped 6 bases, with 3 bases sitting between them. Germline-derived CDR1 and CDR2 are MNHEY and SVGAGI. CDR3 in DNA: TGTGCCAGCAGTTACTCCGGCGAGCAGTACTTC. As protein: CASSYSGEQYF.

V gene TRBV6-1 combines with J gene TRBJ2-7; D gene unclear. The CDR3 is made up of 14 amino acids. Trimming took 2 bases from V and 0 from J, leaving 8 bases between them. The V gene's germline CDR1 is MNHNS and CDR2 SASEGT. CDR3: CASSESGSSYEQYF. The CDR3 region has the DNA TGTGCCAGCAGTGAATCCGGGTCCTCCTACGAGCAGTACTTC.

This clone was counted a few times. The rearrangement links TRBV6-5 to TRBJ2-5, with 13 bases identical to TRBD2. CDR1 and CDR2 from the germline V gene are MNHEY and SVGAGI. V shed 6 bases, J shed 3 bases, and the junction held 4 bases outside the gene matches. The CDR3 loop spans 15 amino acids. CDR3 DNA sequence: TGTGCCAGCAGCAGACTAGCGGGAGGTAAAGAGACCCAGTACTTC. Translating gives CASSRLAGGKETQYF.

The rearrangement uses TRBV28 and TRBJ2-5; D is perhaps TRBD2 (6 bases). The J call may be faulty, since TRBJ2-7 better matches the DNA end. Germline CDR1 is MDHEN and CDR2 is SYDVKM. The CDR3 loop spans 14 amino acids. CDR3 in amino acids: CASSSPITSFEQYF. CDR3 nucleotide sequence: TGTGCCAGCAGTTCCCCGATCACTAGCTTCGAGCAGTACTTC.

V is TRBV5-1 and J is TRBJ1-4, with 10 bases that match TRBD1. Germline V gene sequence: CDR1 SGHRS, CDR2 YFSETQ. The CDR3 covers 15 residues. V gave up 2 bases and J gave up 8 bases; unmatched junction bases: 6. DNA of the CDR3: TGCGCCAGCAGCTTACGGGACAGGGGCGGGGAAAAACTGTTTTTT. Residues: CASSLRDRGGEKLFF.

This clone was detected a few times. J is TRBJ2-3 and V is TRBV5-4, with a tentative D call TRBD2 (5 bases). Germline CDR1 reads SGHNT; CDR2 reads YYREEE (reference sequence). The CDR3 consists of 15 residues. Trimming removed 7 bases from V and 1 base from J, with 16 bases in between. The CDR3 region is CASRPGSVGTDTQYF. The CDR3 nucleotides are TGTGCCAGCCGCCCGGGGAGTGTAGGCACAGATACGCAGTATTTT.

V is TRBV2 and J is TRBJ2-7; TRBD1 agrees at 9 bases. The germline gives CDR1 SNHLY, CDR2 FYNNEI. The CDR3 has 15 residues. Trimming took 0 bases from V and 2 from J; bases not matched to a gene: 2. The CDR3 coding sequence is TGTGCCAGCAGTGAAGCGGACAGGGGCCCCTACGAGCAGTACTTC. This encodes CASSEADRGPYEQYF.

J is TRBJ1-1 and V is TRBV7-2, with TRBD1 as a possible D gene (5 bases). The germline V and J ends were trimmed by 4 bases and 0 bases, with 15 bases remaining between them. The germline CDR1 and CDR2 sequences are SGHTA and FQGNSA. The CDR3 totals 16 residues. The CDR3 sequence is CASSWGGEGLNTEAFF. CDR3 nucleotide sequence: TGTGCCAGCAGCTGGGGGGGGGAGGGATTGAACACTGAAGCTTTCTTT.

The rearrangement joins TRBV19 to TRBJ2-3, with D tentatively TRBD2 (5 bases). The CDR3 spans 13 residues. Germline V gene data show CDR1 as LNHDA and CDR2 as SQIVND (reference sequence). The V gene lost 7 bases and the J gene lost 3 bases, with 11 bases spanning the gap. CDR3 DNA sequence: TGTGCCAGTAAACTAGATGGAACAGATACGCAGTATTTT. Its protein product is CASKLDGTDTQYF.

The rearrangement uses TRBV7-9 and TRBJ1-1; 9 nucleotides agree with TRBD1. Germline V gives CDR1 SEHNR, CDR2 FQNEAQ (reference sequence). Trimming took 1 base from V and 5 from J; bases not matched to a gene: 5. The CDR3 contains 15 residues. The CDR3 is CASSLGGTGITEAFF. For the CDR3, the DNA is TGTGCCAGCAGCTTAGGTGGGACAGGGATTACTGAAGCTTTCTTT. Supplemented by reference TRBV7-9 and TRBJ1-1, the full variable domain reads DTGVSQNPRHKITKRGQNVTFRCDPISEHNRLYWYRQTLGQGPEFLTYFQNEAQLEKSRLLSDRFSAERPKGSFSTLEIQRTEQGDSAMYLCASSLGGTGITEAFFGQGTRLTVV.

The gene calls are TRBV19 and TRBJ2-7; D call uncertain. This CDR3 spans 11 amino acids. The germline V gene has CDR1 LNHDA and CDR2 SQIVND (reference sequence). V lost 11 bases and J 3 bases, leaving 11 bases between the germline ends. The DNA of the CDR3 is TGTGCCTCCAGGCGAAACTACGAGCAGTACTTC. Translating gives CASRRNYEQYF.

V is TRBV23-1 and J is TRBJ2-1, with D tentatively TRBD1 (5 bases). TRBV23-1 is designated an ORF whose function remains uncertain. V was trimmed by 0 bases and J by 4 bases, leaving 28 bases between them. This CDR3 has 21 amino acids. CDR3 protein: CASSQSAPGQSRMTLYNEQFF. CDR3 DNA sequence: TGCGCCAGCAGTCAATCTGCCCCTGGACAATCTAGGATGACCCTTTACAATGAGCAGTTCTTC.

This clone is medium-sized by share. The chain uses TRBV14 and TRBJ2-7; D unclear. There are 14 residues in the CDR3. The V end lost 4 bases, the J end lost 0 bases, and 10 bases lay between the germline ends. Germline CDR1 is SGHDN and CDR2 is FVKESK. CDR3 in DNA: TGTGCCAGCAGCCCTTTGGAGAGCTCCTACGAGCAGTACTTC. This codes for CASSPLESSYEQYF.

Here the CDR3 DNA reads TGTGCCACCTATTCGACAGGGGGCTTCACTGAAGCTTTCTTT. It yields the protein CATYSTGGFTEAFF. The chain employs TRBV28 and TRBJ1-1; 10 nucleotides align to TRBD1. J gave up 4 bases and V 10 bases, and 9 bases lay outside the gene matches. There are 14 residues in the CDR3. From germline, CDR1 is MDHEN and CDR2 SYDVKM.

This rearrangement joins TRBV19 to TRBJ1-4; 7 bases fit TRBD1. V lost 5 bases and J lost 1; bases outside the gene matches: 4. The CDR3 spans 15 residues. CDR1 and CDR2 from the germline V gene are LNHDA and SQIVND (reference sequence). The CDR3 DNA is TGTGCCAGTAGTCGCGACAGGGTAACTAATGAAAAACTGTTTTTT. It is translated as CASSRDRVTNEKLFF.

This chain uses TRBV29-1 with TRBJ1-1, with D possibly being TRBD1 (6 bases). Germline lookup yields CDR1 SQVTM and CDR2 ANQGSEA. V shed 5 bases and J shed 1 base, with 11 bases lying between them. This CDR3 is built from 13 residues. The CDR3 sequence: CSVNRASNTEAFF. CDR3 nucleotide sequence: TGCAGCGTTAACAGGGCTTCGAACACTGAAGCTTTCTTT.

A word on this clone: A read error may account for a junction end that differs from germline. The rearrangement joins TRBV2 to TRBJ2-7, with D possibly TRBD2 on 7 matching bases. Germline V gives CDR1 SNHLY, CDR2 FYNNEI. This CDR3 region has 15 residues. DNA of the CDR3: TGTGCCAGCAGTCCGAGGGGGACTATCTCCCACGAGCAGTACTTC. It specifies CASSPRGTISHEQYF.

This clone was counted once. The chain carries TRBV1 and TRBJ2-1; the table names TRBD2, a call not compared with the DNA. TRBV1 is a recognized pseudogene. The CDR3 is 18 amino acids. In DNA form, the CDR3 reads TGCACCAGCAGCCAAGGGGGAGCGGGATCTAGCTCCTACAATGAGCAGTTCTTC. It specifies CTSSQGGAGSSSYNEQFF.

The chain carries TRBV29-1 and TRBJ1-1; D may be TRBD1 (5 bases). V was pared by 8 bases and J by 6 bases, with 16 bases between. CDR1 SQVTM and CDR2 ANQGSEA come from the germline V gene. The CDR3 is 12 amino acids. The CDR3 sequence is CSTRQRSAEAFF. For the CDR3, the DNA is TGCAGCACCCGACAGAGGTCGGCTGAAGCTTTCTTT.